This T cell receptor beta chain was captured in a study of lymphopenia after photon versus proton radiotherapy. Study-wide points: After the lymphocyte nadir, photon-treated repertoires showed oligoclonal expansion, especially of CD8+ Temra cells. A bigger post-nadir fall in TCR diversity correlated inversely with survival time in deceased patients. Better survival with proton therapy was suggested as possible, not demonstrated. Photon-treated patients lost naive T cells and TCR diversity; proton-treated stayed stable.

Libraries were prepared by immunoSEQ multiplex PCR; TCRdb keeps only in-frame clonotypes and omits some of them. The table shows more than 20,000 clones, with about four fifths occurring only once. About this clone: Its cognate antigen is unknown.

This CDR3 has 18 residues. V was pared by 1 base and J by 5 bases, with 7 bases of the junction left unmatched. The germline V gene encodes CDR1 MDHEN and CDR2 SYDVKM. This material consisted of peripheral blood, taken from a patient treated with photon-based radiotherapy. The source is a woman aged 45-59 years with pancreatic cancer. V is TRBV28 and J is TRBJ2-3; 15 nucleotides align to TRBD2. The CDR3 loop reads CASSLLGLAGGGGDTQYF. In nucleotides, the CDR3 is TGTGCCAGCAGTTTATTGGGACTAGCGGGAGGCGGTGGAGATACGCAGTATTTT.